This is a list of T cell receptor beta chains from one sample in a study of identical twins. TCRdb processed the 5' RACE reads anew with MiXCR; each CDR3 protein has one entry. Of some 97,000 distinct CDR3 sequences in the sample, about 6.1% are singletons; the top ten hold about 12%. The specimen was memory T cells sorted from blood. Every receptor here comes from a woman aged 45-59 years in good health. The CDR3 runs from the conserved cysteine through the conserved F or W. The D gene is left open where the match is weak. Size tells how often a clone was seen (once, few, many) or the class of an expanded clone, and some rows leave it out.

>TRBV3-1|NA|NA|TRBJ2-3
TGTGCCAGCAGCCCGGAGGGCCAACTTAGCACAGATACGCAGTATTTT
CASSPEGQLSTDTQYF
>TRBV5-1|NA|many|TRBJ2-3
TGCGCCAGCAGCTTGGACAGCGTCGGCACAGATACGCAGTATTTT
CASSLDSVGTDTQYF
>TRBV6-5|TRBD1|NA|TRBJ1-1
TGTGCCAGCAGACGGACAGGGTCTGAAGCTTTCTTT
CASRRTGSEAFF
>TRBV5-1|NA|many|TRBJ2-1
TGCGCCAGCAGCTTGTCGGGACTCCACAATGAGCAGTTCTTC
CASSLSGLHNEQFF
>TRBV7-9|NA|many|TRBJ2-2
TGTGCCAGCAGCGTCGCCAGGGACACCGGGGAGCTGTTTTTT
CASSVARDTGELFF
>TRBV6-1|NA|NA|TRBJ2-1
TGTGCCAGCAGTGAAGCTTCCAGGGCGGGGAATGAGCAGTTCTTC
CASSEASRAGNEQFF
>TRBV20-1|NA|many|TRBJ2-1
TGCAGTGCTACGGACCAGGGGTACAATGAGCAGTTCTTC
CSATDQGYNEQFF
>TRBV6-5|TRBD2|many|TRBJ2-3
TGTGCCAGCAGCAGATCTCCGGGAGGCCCTTATGGAAATACGCAGTATTTT
CASSRSPGGPYGNTQYF
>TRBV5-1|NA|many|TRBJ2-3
TGCGCCACCGGGCGGGGCAAGGGGACAGATACGCAGTATTTT
CATGRGKGTDTQYF
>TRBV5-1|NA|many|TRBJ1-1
TGCGCCAGCAGCTCCGTTGGAGGAGGAAACACTGAAGCTTTCTTT
CASSSVGGGNTEAFF
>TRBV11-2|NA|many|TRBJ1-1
TGTGCCAGCAGCTTTCAGGGGACTGAAGCTTTCTTT
CASSFQGTEAFF
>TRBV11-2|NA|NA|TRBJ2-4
TGTGCCAGCAGCTTAACCCTAGCCAAAAACATTCAGTACTTC
CASSLTLAKNIQYF
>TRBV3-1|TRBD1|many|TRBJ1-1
TGTGCCAGCAGCGAAGGGGGCCGGGGGAACACTGAAGCTTTCTTT
CASSEGGRGNTEAFF
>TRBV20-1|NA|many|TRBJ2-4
TGCAGTGCTAGAGATGCGTTTATTGGACAGGCCAAAAACATTCAGTACTTC
CSARDAFIGQAKNIQYF
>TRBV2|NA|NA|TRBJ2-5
TGTGCCAGCAGGACACAAGAGACCCAGTACTTC
CASRTQETQYF
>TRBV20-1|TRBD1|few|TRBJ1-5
TGCAGTGCTAGCAGGGGGGGGGGATATAGCAATCAGCCCCAGCATTTT
CSASRGGGYSNQPQHF
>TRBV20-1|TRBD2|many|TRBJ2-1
TGCAGTGCTAGGGGGACTAGCGACCACAATGAGCAGTTCTTC
CSARGTSDHNEQFF
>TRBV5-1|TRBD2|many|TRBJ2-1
TGCGCCAGCAGTGGCGGGAGTGGGTTAGATGAGCAGTTCTTC
CASSGGSGLDEQFF
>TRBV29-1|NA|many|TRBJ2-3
TGCAGCGTTGGGCCAGATACGCAGTATTTT
CSVGPDTQYF
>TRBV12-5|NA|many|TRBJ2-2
TGTGCTAGTGCCGCGACAGGCGCCAACACCGGGGAGCTGTTTTTT
CASAATGANTGELFF
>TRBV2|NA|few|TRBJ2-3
TGTGCCAGCAGGCCTGATGTGGATACGCAGTATTTT
CASRPDVDTQYF
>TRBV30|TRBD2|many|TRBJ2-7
TGTGCCGGTCATCCGGGACTAGCGGACTCCTACGAGCAGTACTTC
CAGHPGLADSYEQYF
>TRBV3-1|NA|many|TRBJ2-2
TGTGCCAGCAGCCAAAGCCTCCCCGGGGAGCTGTTTTTT
CASSQSLPGELFF
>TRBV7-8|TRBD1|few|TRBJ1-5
TGTGCCAGCAGCCTCGGGACAGCTTATAGCAATCAGCCCCAGCATTTT
CASSLGTAYSNQPQHF
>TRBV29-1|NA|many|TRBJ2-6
TGCAGCGTTGGAGGGACATCTGGGGCCAACGTCCTGACTTTC
CSVGGTSGANVLTF
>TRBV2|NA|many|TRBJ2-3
TGTGCCAGCAGAAAGTTTGCGGCGGGCACAGATACGCAGTATTTT
CASRKFAAGTDTQYF
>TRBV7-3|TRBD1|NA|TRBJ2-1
TGTGCCAGCAGCCTCCTTTCCCGGGACAGGCAGTTCTTC
CASSLLSRDRQFF
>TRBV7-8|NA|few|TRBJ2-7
TGTGCCAGCAGCTTAGAGATGCGGTGGCCAGAGCAGTACTTC
CASSLEMRWPEQYF
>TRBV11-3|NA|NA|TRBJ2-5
TGTGCCAGCAGCCAGGGACAAAAGAGTGAGGAGACCCAGTACTTC
CASSQGQKSEETQYF
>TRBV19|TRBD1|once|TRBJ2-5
TGTGCCAGTAGTATAGCGGCAGGGGGACAAGAGACCCAGTACTTC
CASSIAAGGQETQYF
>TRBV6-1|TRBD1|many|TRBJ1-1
TGTGCCAGCAGTGACCTGACAGGGCTTGCTTTCTTT
CASSDLTGLAFF
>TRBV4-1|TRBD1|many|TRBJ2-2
TGCGCCAGCAGGACACAGGGGGATACCGGGGAGCTGTTTTTT
CASRTQGDTGELFF
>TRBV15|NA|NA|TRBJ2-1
TGTGCCACCAGCAGAGATATCGGGTCGGGATCAAATGAGCGGTTCTTC
CATSRDIGSGSNERFF
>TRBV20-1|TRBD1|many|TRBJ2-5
TGCAGTGCTCAGGGACAGGGGAGAACTCAAGAGACCCAGTACTTC
CSAQGQGRTQETQYF
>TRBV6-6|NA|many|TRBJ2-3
TGTGCCAGCAGGGGGTCTCTGGATACGCAGTATTTT
CASRGSLDTQYF
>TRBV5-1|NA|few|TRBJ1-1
TGCGCCAGCAGCTTGGGACCGAAGGCGGCTGAAGCTTTCTTT
CASSLGPKAAEAFF
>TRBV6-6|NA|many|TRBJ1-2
TGTGCCAGCAGTCCACAGGGAAATGGCTACACCTTC
CASSPQGNGYTF
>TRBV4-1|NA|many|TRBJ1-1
TGCGCCAGCAGCCAAGATCGGGGGCCGGACACTGAAGCTTTCTTT
CASSQDRGPDTEAFF
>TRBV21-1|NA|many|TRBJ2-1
TGTGCCAGCAGCAAAGTGGGGGAGGGCCGTAACAATGAGCAGTTCTTC
CASSKVGEGRNNEQFF
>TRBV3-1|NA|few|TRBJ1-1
TGTGCCAGCAGCTGGAATAACGGGGGTAGGGACACTGAAGCTTTCTTT
CASSWNNGGRDTEAFF
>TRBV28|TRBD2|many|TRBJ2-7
TGTGCCAGCAGCCAGAGCGGGAGCGCATACGAGCAGTACTTC
CASSQSGSAYEQYF
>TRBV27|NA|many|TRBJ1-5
TGTGCCAGCAGTTTGGTAGGATCTCAGCCCCAGCATTTT
CASSLVGSQPQHF
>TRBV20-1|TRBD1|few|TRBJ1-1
TGCAGTGCCACTACAGGGGTGAACACTGAAGCTTTCTTT
CSATTGVNTEAFF
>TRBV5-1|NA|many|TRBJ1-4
TGCGCCAGCAGCTTGGACGGGGCCGCTAATGAAAAACTGTTTTTT
CASSLDGAANEKLFF
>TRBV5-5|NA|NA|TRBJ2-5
TGTGCCAGCAGCTTGTCGGGGGTTGAGACCCAGTACTTC
CASSLSGVETQYF
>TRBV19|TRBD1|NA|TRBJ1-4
TGTGCCAGTAGTATCTCCGGCCAGGGGGCTGAAAAACTGTTTTTT
CASSISGQGAEKLFF
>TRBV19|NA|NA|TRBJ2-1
TGTGCCAGTAGAGGGGTGCGGGACCCGACCCCCTACAATGAGCAGTTCTTC
CASRGVRDPTPYNEQFF
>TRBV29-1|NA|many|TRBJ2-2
TGCAGCGTGCAGAGGGGGGGAATCGGGGAGCTGTTTTTT
CSVQRGGIGELFF